This T cell receptor (beta chain) stems from a study of graft-versus-host responses after intestinal transplantation. Study-level information: All of the recipients had induction that used anti-thymocyte globulin, then tacrolimus and steroids for three to four years. Findings of the study overall: The marrow of recipients harbored GvH clones, and ileum or blood showed some of them first.

The CDR3 contains 18 residues. Germline values: CDR1 MDHEN, CDR2 SYDVKM. Trimming cost V 3 bases and J 7 bases; bases outside gene matches: 16. Regarding this clone: The antigen remains undetermined.

Here immunoSEQ multiplex PCR was the method, and the copy in TCRdb shows in-frame clones only, minus some. Altogether about 110,000 clones are present, about 92% being singletons, with the ten largest covering approximately 1.2%. The TCR originated in a human donor who was the organ donor for an intestinal transplant. The material sequenced was unstimulated CD8+ T cells sorted from spleen or lymph node cells, taken before transplant. The V gene is TRBV28, the J gene TRBJ2-2; 8 bases agree with TRBD1. In nucleotides, the CDR3 is TGTGCCAGCAGTTTGATGCTTTTTGGGCAGGGGGCAGGCGGGGAGCTGTTTTTT. Translation gives CASSLMLFGQGAGGELFF.